Listed here is a single T cell receptor (beta chain). Its target is unknown. The CDR3 is cut off 3 residues early in the read; its end comes from the germline J gene. Repertoires were generated with immunoSEQ multiplex PCR, while TCRdb's copy carries only in-frame clones and drops some. The sample totals roughly 48,000 clones. This specimen belongs to a study of Tregs in tolerant kidney transplant recipients. Points from the study as a whole: Findings come from small patient numbers and require larger validation.

Trimming cost V 3 bases and J 6 bases; bases outside gene matches: 7. The CDR3 covers 14 residues. The germline gives CDR1 SGHRS, CDR2 YFSETQ. V is TRBV5-1 and J is TRBJ1-1, with 8 bases matching TRBD1. The TCR comes from a human donor who received a combined kidney and bone marrow transplant. The specimen comprised CD4+ T cells from blood, sampled before the transplant. The CDR3 loop reads CASSSNRGRAEAFF. The part of the CDR3 DNA that was read is TGCGCCAGCAGCTCGAACAGGGGGAGGGCTGAA.